Detailed here is one T cell receptor (beta chain). Its antigen is still unknown. The sample belongs to a study of PD-1 blockade in classical Hodgkin lymphoma. Study-level findings and limits: It was reported that newly diagnosed patients had less baseline TCR diversity than healthy donors.

The CDR3 is made up of 15 amino acids. The germline gives CDR1 WNHNN, CDR2 SYGVQD (reference sequence). Trimming took 6 bases from V and 6 from J, leaving 17 bases between them. All the patients suffered relapse after autologous stem cell transplantation, and brentuximab vedotin exposure differed. Progressive disease, partial response or complete response was each patient's best response. This table comes from immunoSEQ multiplex PCR, and its TCRdb copy is limited to in-frame clones, with some not included. Of 60,000 to 65,000 clones listed, around 89% are singletons. The receptor's source is a human donor with classical Hodgkin lymphoma. Here the sequenced sample was peripheral blood mononuclear cells (PBMCs), taken at baseline. The rearrangement links TRBV10-1 to TRBJ2-2, with TRBD1 as a possible D gene (6 bases). The CDR3 is CASSPGDKDPGELFF. The CDR3 bases are TGCGCCAGCAGCCCTGGGGACAAAGATCCCGGGGAGCTGTTTTTT.